These 25 T cell receptor beta chains were all obtained from the same sample, sequenced in a study of beta chain features in type 1 diabetes. Expressed TCRB transcripts were sequenced because the entire RNA isolate underwent reverse transcription. The repertoire was sequenced with immunoSEQ multiplex PCR; TCRdb's copy has only in-frame clones and lacks some. The data contain roughly 370,000 clones, approximately 14% of them singletons. Sequenced input: naive CD4+ T cells from blood. The receptors were gathered from a man aged 30-40 years in good health.

The chain couples TRBV4-1 to TRBJ2-7; TRBD1 might be the D (5 bases). The germline V gene has CDR1 MGHRA and CDR2 YSYEKL. The CDR3 loop spans 15 amino acids. V was clipped by 4 bases and J by 4 bases, with 17 bases between them. CDR3 sequence: CASSLSPTGVYEQYF. For the CDR3, the DNA is TGCGCCAGCAGCCTCAGCCCTACAGGTGTGTACGAGCAGTACTTC.

This clone was recorded once. The rearrangement uses TRBV4-3 and TRBJ2-3, with D possibly being TRBD2 (6 bases). Looked up from germline, CDR1 is LGHNA and CDR2 is YSLEER. Deletions cut 1 base from V and 5 bases from J, with 16 bases between. CDR3 length: 16 amino acids. The CDR3 loop reads CASSQGSQGGGDTQYF. The CDR3 DNA sequence: TGCGCCAGCAGCCAAGGGTCCCAGGGAGGAGGAGATACGCAGTATTTT.

This clone was seen a handful of times. J is TRBJ2-3 and V is TRBV7-3; either TRBD1 or TRBD2 may supply D (5 bases each). The CDR3 has 15 residues. Germline assignment: CDR1 SGHTA and CDR2 FQGTGA. The V end lost 4 bases, the J end lost 0 bases, and 11 bases lay between the germline ends. The CDR3 DNA is TGTGCCAGCAGCTCAGGGACCAGAAGCACAGATACGCAGTATTTT. The encoded protein is CASSSGTRSTDTQYF.

This clone was seen a handful of times. The gene calls are TRBV9 and TRBJ2-2; TRBD1 agrees at 9 bases. This CDR3 region has 20 residues. Per the germline V gene, CDR1 is SGDLS and CDR2 is YYNGEE. Germline trimming cut 2 bases from V and 3 bases from J; bases unmatched to any gene: 17. This CDR3 is CASSVRVGYGQGSYTGELFF. DNA of the CDR3: TGTGCCAGCAGCGTGCGTGTGGGTTACGGACAGGGGTCCTACACCGGGGAGCTGTTTTTT. Using reference TRBV9 and TRBJ2-2 for the parts outside the CDR3, the full variable domain is DSGVTQTPKHLITATGQRVTLRCSPRSGDLSVYWYQQSLDQGLQFLIQYYNGEERAKGNILERFSAQQFPDLHSELNLSSLELGDSALYFCASSVRVGYGQGSYTGELFFGEGSRLTVL.

The gene calls are TRBV5-1 and TRBJ2-1, with TRBD2 as a possible D gene (6 bases). Germline CDR1 reads SGHRS; CDR2 reads YFSETQ. The V and J ends lost 4 bases and 8 bases respectively, with 13 bases between them. The CDR3 consists of 13 residues. The CDR3 here is CASSIRRGDEQFF. The CDR3 DNA reads TGCGCCAGCAGCATCCGGAGGGGCGATGAGCAGTTCTTC.

The chain joins TRBV4-2 to TRBJ1-2; D unresolved. This CDR3 spans 16 amino acids. Germline V gene lookup returns CDR1 LGHNA and CDR2 YNFKEQ. Trimming removed 0 bases from V and 0 bases from J, with 11 bases in between. The CDR3 nucleotides are TGTGCCAGCAGCCAAGATGGAGGCGTTACTAACTATGGCTACACCTTC. Translating gives CASSQDGGVTNYGYTF.

The table lists this clone with a few counts. This sequence joins TRBV4-2 and TRBJ2-1, with 9 bases lining up with TRBD1. CDR3 length equals 17 residues. J gave up 3 bases and V 0 bases, and 6 bases lay outside the gene matches. Germline CDR1 LGHNA, CDR2 YNFKEQ. The CDR3 DNA reads as TGTGCCAGCAGCCAAGATTTGTCGGGACAGGGCTACAATGAGCAGTTCTTC. It is translated as CASSQDLSGQGYNEQFF.

The J gene is TRBJ1-4, the V gene TRBV4-2; 10 bases match TRBD1. Unmatched junction bases numbered 4, after V lost 4 bases and J lost 8 bases. This CDR3 comprises 14 residues. Germline-derived CDR1 and CDR2 are LGHNA and YNFKEQ. The CDR3 bases are TGTGCCAGCAGCCCGGGACAGGGGAACGAAAAACTGTTTTTT. Encoded protein: CASSPGQGNEKLFF.

Only a few counts were recorded for this clone. The V call is TRBV7-2, the J call TRBJ2-7, with D tentatively TRBD1 (5 bases). This CDR3 contains 14 residues. The V end was cut by 5 bases, the J end by 1 base, with 12 bases between. Germline V gives CDR1 SGHTA, CDR2 FQGNSA. The CDR3 sequence is CASSTGTGSYEQYF. CDR3 coding DNA: TGTGCCAGCAGCACAGGTACAGGTTCCTACGAGCAGTACTTC.

The rearrangement links TRBV27 to TRBJ2-3, with D tentatively TRBD1 (6 bases). The germline V and J ends were trimmed by 2 bases and 8 bases, with 17 bases remaining between them. The CDR3 length is 15 residues. The germline V gene encodes CDR1 MNHEY and CDR2 SMNVEV (reference sequence). The CDR3 coding sequence is TGTGCCAGCAGTTTAGAAGGACAGAAGATGGCTACGCAGTATTTT. Encoded protein: CASSLEGQKMATQYF.

The genes are TRBV5-1 and TRBJ2-3; 9 bases are a match to TRBD2. Germline loops: CDR1 SGHRS, CDR2 YFSETQ. This CDR3 is 16 amino acids long. The V and J ends lost 2 bases and 1 base, in that order; junction bases with no gene match: 5. The CDR3 here is CASSFATSGRTDTQYF. CDR3 DNA sequence: TGCGCCAGCAGCTTCGCGACTAGCGGACGCACAGATACGCAGTATTTT.

This clone has more than one count but fewer than ten. The rearrangement joins TRBV5-1 to TRBJ1-4, with D uncertain. The V gene lost 0 bases and the J gene lost 7 bases, with 10 bases spanning the gap. The CDR3 covers 14 residues. Germline CDR1 reads SGHRS; CDR2 reads YFSETQ. This CDR3 reads CASSLAVRGEKLFF. As DNA, the CDR3 is TGCGCCAGCAGCTTGGCGGTACGTGGTGAAAAACTGTTTTTT.

This chain uses TRBV7-9 with TRBJ2-5, with a possible D match to TRBD2 (5 bases). Trimming left V 5 bases short and J 8 bases short, with 9 bases between. Germline V gene sequence: CDR1 SEHNR, CDR2 FQNEAQ (reference sequence). CDR3 length equals 11 residues. This chain's CDR3 is CASSRAVTQYF. The CDR3 DNA follows: TGTGCCAGCAGCCGAGCGGTAACCCAGTACTTC.

CDR3 bases: TGTGCCAGCAGACTAAGCGGGAGGAACTACAATGAGCAGTTCTTC. Amino acid sequence: CASRLSGRNYNEQFF. The chain combines TRBV11-2 with TRBJ2-1, with 9 bases matching TRBD2. There are 15 residues in the CDR3. Trimming removed 6 bases from V and 3 bases from J; junction bases left unmatched: 6. In germline, CDR1 is SGHAT, CDR2 FQNNGV.

This clone was observed a handful of times. Other DNA sequences from this sample encode an identical CDR3 as well. The gene calls are TRBV20-1 and TRBJ1-1; unclear D gene. The ends were cut back, 3 bases at V and 0 bases at J, with 2 bases in the middle. The CDR3 runs to 11 residues. The V gene's germline CDR1 is DFQATT and CDR2 SNEGSKA (reference sequence). The CDR3 DNA sequence: TGCAGTGCTAGGTTGAACACTGAAGCTTTCTTT. Residues: CSARLNTEAFF.

This clone was seen only a few times. The chain recombines TRBV15 with TRBJ2-5, with D uncertain. The V gene's germline CDR1 is LNHNV and CDR2 YYDKDF (reference sequence). CDR3 length: 14 residues. The V end lost 4 bases, the J end lost 7 bases, and 16 bases lay between the germline ends. CDR3 sequence (DNA): TGTGCCACCAGCATTGCCATCTGGCCCCGGACCCAGTACTTC. The encoded protein is CATSIAIWPRTQYF.

The chain carries TRBV4-2 and TRBJ2-1, with 9 bases lining up with TRBD2. This CDR3 region has 16 residues. In germline, CDR1 is LGHNA, CDR2 YNFKEQ. V shed 1 base and J 0 bases; nucleotides not matched to a gene: 1. In DNA, the CDR3 is TGTGCCAGCAGCCAAGCTAGCGGGGCCTCCTACAATGAGCAGTTCTTC. Translation: CASSQASGASYNEQFF.

This clone occurred a few times. The rearrangement links TRBV4-3 to TRBJ2-5; D may be TRBD1 or TRBD2 (6 bases each). Germline lookup yields CDR1 LGHNA and CDR2 YSLEER. V lost 1 base, J lost 4 bases, and 25 bases lay in between. The CDR3 is made up of 19 amino acids. CDR3 DNA sequence: TGCGCCAGCAGCCAAGGGGATGCAGGCCTCCTCCCGGGGGCAGAGACCCAGTACTTC. Amino acids: CASSQGDAGLLPGAETQYF.

This clone appeared a few times. J is TRBJ2-7 and V is TRBV15, with a possible D match to TRBD1 (5 bases). Trimming took off 6 bases at V and 0 bases at J, with 9 bases between the two ends. Germline V gene data show CDR1 as LNHNV and CDR2 as YYDKDF (reference sequence). CDR3 length equals 13 residues. Here the CDR3 reads CATRTEDSYEQYF. Written as DNA, the CDR3 is TGTGCCACCAGGACAGAGGACTCCTACGAGCAGTACTTC.

This clone was counted a few times. The chain carries TRBV6-5 and TRBJ2-1, with 7 bases that match TRBD2. The J segment lost 3 bases and the V segment lost 4 bases, leaving 6 bases of the junction unmatched. There are 15 residues in the CDR3. Germline V gene sequence: CDR1 MNHEY, CDR2 SVGAGI. CDR3 region: CASSLSAGSYNEQFF. The CDR3 nucleotides are TGTGCCAGCAGTTTATCAGCGGGGAGCTACAATGAGCAGTTCTTC.

The gene calls are TRBV7-2 and TRBJ1-5, with D possibly TRBD1 on 6 matching bases. V was clipped by 1 base and J by 10 bases, with 17 bases between them. Germline V CDR1 and CDR2: SGHTA, FQGNSA. The CDR3 is made up of 15 amino acids. CDR3: CASSLGGTSAEPQHF. CDR3 coding DNA: TGTGCCAGCAGCTTAGGAGGGACATCTGCCGAACCCCAGCATTTT.

The chain carries TRBV4-3 and TRBJ2-7; D is possibly TRBD2 (5 bases). This CDR3 region has 15 residues. Trimming took 0 bases from V and 5 from J, leaving 14 bases between them. Looked up from germline, CDR1 is LGHNA and CDR2 is YSLEER. CDR3 DNA: TGCGCCAGCAGCCAAGAGCCGTACCGGGGAAACGAGCAGTACTTC. Translated, it gives CASSQEPYRGNEQYF.

This clone occurred a few times. The rearrangement uses TRBV30 and TRBJ1-4; D not resolved. Germline CDR1 GTSNPN, CDR2 SVGIG (reference sequence). V was clipped by 4 bases and J by 5 bases, with 17 bases between them. The CDR3 extends over 15 amino acids. CDR3 sequence (DNA): TGTGCCTGGACTCGACGTGGGAGCCAAAATGAAAAACTGTTTTTT. This codes for CAWTRRGSQNEKLFF.

A few counts support this clone. V and J are TRBV20-1 and TRBJ2-4, with D hard to call. The CDR3 runs 11 residues. V lost 7 bases to trimming and J lost 0 bases, with 4 bases between them. Looked up from germline, CDR1 is DFQATT and CDR2 is SNEGSKA (reference sequence). The chain's CDR3 is CSGIAKNIQYF. The CDR3 region has the DNA TGCAGTGGAATAGCCAAAAACATTCAGTACTTC.

The V and J genes are TRBV29-1 and TRBJ2-5; TRBD2 might be the D (5 bases). The germline CDR1 and CDR2 sequences are SQVTM and ANQGSEA. The CDR3 is 10 residues long. V lost 7 bases to trimming and J lost 10 bases, with 13 bases between them. CDR3 DNA: TGCAGCGCTCGGGTTGGGAGCCAGTACTTC. This sequence encodes CSARVGSQYF. Complete variable domain (other parts from reference TRBV29-1 and TRBJ2-5): SAVISQKPSRDICQRGTSLTIQCQVDSQVTMMFWYRQQPGQSLTLIATANQGSEATYESGFVIDKFPISRPNLTFSTLTVSNMSPEDSSIYLCSARVGSQYFGPGTRLLVL.